Below are 32 T cell receptor beta chains sequenced from a single sample in a study of regulatory T cells in long-lasting Graves disease. iRepertoire HTBI primers and Arm-PCR of CDR3 regions built TCR beta libraries. TCRdb re-called the multiplex PCR reads with MiXCR, one entry per CDR3 protein. Of about 660,000 distinct CDR3 sequences listed, 25% to 30% are singletons. The time point here: persistent/refractory GD, antithyroid drugs over 5 years with positive TRAb. From RNA extracted from PBMCs, the TCR library was made. Here the sequenced sample was peripheral blood mononuclear cells (PBMCs), taken when the disease was refractory, from a patient treated with antithyroid drugs. The receptors were gathered from a female donor with Graves disease.

This clonotype was seen a few times. This chain links TRBV12-3 or TRBV12-4 with TRBJ1-5; weak D call: TRBD1 (5 bases). This CDR3 contains 15 residues. V lost 3 bases and J lost 6, with 15 bases in between. DNA for the CDR3: TGTGCCAGCAGTTTGTCGGGGGTAAGACGTCAGCCCCAGCATTTT. Its translation: CASSLSGVRRQPQHF.

This clonotype was seen a few times. The V and J genes are TRBV11-2 and TRBJ1-1, with TRBD1 as a possible D gene (5 bases). This CDR3 contains 16 residues. Trimming shortened V by 4 bases and J by 3 bases, and 18 bases separated the two germline ends. The germline CDR1 and CDR2 sequences are SGHAT and FQNNGV. Here the CDR3 DNA reads TGTGCCAGCAGCTACGGACACGACGAGGGTGACACTGAAGCTTTCTTT. Its translation: CASSYGHDEGDTEAFF.

This clonotype appeared once. The chain has TRBV29-1 and TRBJ2-5; 9 nucleotides agree with TRBD1. With V trimmed by 6 bases and J by 5 bases, 7 bases remained unmatched. Germline V gives CDR1 SQVTM, CDR2 ANQGSEA. This CDR3 is built from 13 residues. The CDR3 DNA is TGCAGCGTGGGACAGGGTAATGGGGAGACCCAGTACTTC. Its protein is CSVGQGNGETQYF.

In DNA form, the CDR3 reads TGTGCCAGCACCACGACAGGGGGTCGCACTGAAGCTTTCTTT. It encodes CASTTTGGRTEAFF. J is TRBJ1-1 and V is TRBV27; 9 bases are a match to TRBD1. The CDR3 has 14 residues. Per the germline V gene, CDR1 is MNHEY and CDR2 is SMNVEV (reference sequence). V trimming: 7 bases; J trimming: 4 bases; junction bases outside the gene matches: 7.

This clonotype was counted a few times. The V gene is TRBV20-1, the J gene TRBJ1-5; the D is unclear. Germline assignment: CDR1 DFQATT and CDR2 SNEGSKA (reference sequence). V gave up 6 bases and J gave up 0 bases, with 12 bases separating them. There are 14 residues in the CDR3. The chain's CDR3 is CSAPPFDSNQPQHF. The CDR3 DNA sequence: TGCAGTGCCCCCCCCTTCGATAGCAATCAGCCCCAGCATTTT.

This clonotype was observed a few times. J is TRBJ1-2 and V is TRBV4-1, with a tentative D call TRBD1 (6 bases). Trimming stripped 0 bases from V and 4 bases from J, with 12 bases between. Germline CDR1 reads MGHRA; CDR2 reads YSYEKL. The length of the CDR3 is 15 residues. The CDR3 loop reads CASSQDWQGSYGYTF. For the CDR3, the DNA is TGCGCCAGCAGCCAAGATTGGCAGGGGAGCTATGGCTACACCTTC.

The sample holds many counts of this clonotype. The chain combines TRBV28 with TRBJ2-5, with TRBD1 as a possible D gene (5 bases). This CDR3 region has 19 residues. V was pared by 7 bases and J by 1 base, with 28 bases between. Germline V gene lookup returns CDR1 MDHEN and CDR2 SYDVKM. CDR3 protein: CASTRKLREVGAPQETQYF. The CDR3 nucleotides read TGTGCCAGCACCCGGAAACTAAGGGAAGTTGGGGCTCCCCAAGAGACCCAGTACTTC.

This clonotype was picked up a small number of times. The chain links TRBV7-9 to TRBJ1-4; D is uncertain. The V gene's germline CDR1 is SEHNR and CDR2 FQNEAQ (reference sequence). V dropped 5 bases and J dropped 8 bases, with 15 bases sitting between them. This CDR3 region has 14 residues. The CDR3 sequence: CASSPEGRKEKLFF. The CDR3 nucleotides read TGTGCCAGCAGCCCTGAAGGGAGAAAGGAAAAACTGTTTTTT.

The chain combines TRBV6-2 or TRBV6-3 with TRBJ2-1; TRBD2 is a possible D gene (5 bases). Trimming removed 5 bases from V and 8 bases from J, with 13 bases in between. Per germline, CDR1 MNHEY and CDR2 SVGEGT. This CDR3 region has 13 residues. The CDR3 DNA reads TGTGCCAGCAGTGAATCCCTCGGGGATGAGCAGTTCTTC. Translated, it gives CASSESLGDEQFF.

In this sample, this clonotype turned up many times. The rearrangement joins TRBV2 to TRBJ1-1, with TRBD1 matching 8 bases. The germline CDR1 and CDR2 sequences are SNHLY and FYNNEI. Trimming at V came to 2 bases and at J to 0 bases, leaving 8 bases not matched to a gene. This CDR3 region has 17 residues. CDR3: CASSELVTGAMNTEAFF. CDR3 sequence (DNA): TGTGCCAGCAGTGAACTGGTGACAGGGGCAATGAACACTGAAGCTTTCTTT.

This clonotype has more than one count but fewer than ten. This chain joins TRBV12-3 or TRBV12-4 and TRBJ1-2; 10 nucleotides line up with TRBD1. J gave up 6 bases and V 2 bases, and 15 bases lay outside the gene matches. The CDR3 has 18 residues. This chain's CDR3 is CASSLLRAGGTGANGYTF. The CDR3 nucleotides read TGTGCCAGCAGTTTACTAAGAGCGGGCGGGACAGGGGCTAATGGCTACACCTTC.

This clonotype was counted between two and nine times. The chain carries TRBV7-2 and TRBJ1-5, with TRBD1 as a possible D gene (5 bases). Germline V CDR1 and CDR2: SGHTA, FQGNSA. V was clipped by 1 base and J by 7 bases, with 14 bases between them. This CDR3 is 15 amino acids long. The CDR3 spells CASSLDRAGTQPQHF. The CDR3 DNA reads TGTGCCAGCAGCTTAGATAGGGCAGGGACCCAGCCCCAGCATTTT.

This clonotype was observed a handful of times. This chain joins TRBV12-3 or TRBV12-4 and TRBJ1-1; D is uncertain. Trimming shortened V by 5 bases and J by 7 bases, and 20 bases separated the two germline ends. This CDR3 is 15 amino acids long. Here the CDR3 DNA reads TGTGCCAGCAGTAGGGTGCCGGTGACTGGTGTTGAAGCTTTCTTT. This codes for CASSRVPVTGVEAFF.

This chain joins TRBV11-2 and TRBJ1-2; 8 nucleotides match TRBD1. The CDR3 length is 16 residues. From germline, CDR1 is SGHAT and CDR2 FQNNGV. The V segment lost 1 base and the J segment 4 bases; nucleotides outside the gene matches: 8. CDR3 protein: CASSLVLQGAAYGYTF. CDR3 DNA sequence: TGTGCCAGCAGCTTAGTGTTGCAGGGGGCCGCCTATGGCTACACCTTC.

The chain combines TRBV28 with TRBJ1-2; D is undetermined. This CDR3 has 15 amino acids. CDR1 is MDHEN and CDR2 is SYDVKM in the germline V gene. V shed 2 bases and J shed 4 bases, with 14 bases lying between them. The CDR3 reads CASSLGGRSLYGYTF. CDR3 nucleotides: TGTGCCAGCAGTTTAGGAGGGCGCTCCCTCTATGGCTACACCTTC.

This clonotype came up a few times. The chain combines TRBV2 with TRBJ2-1; 11 positions match TRBD2. The CDR3 consists of 19 residues. CDR1 and CDR2 from the germline V gene are SNHLY and FYNNEI. After removal of 4 bases from V and 0 bases from J, the junction contained 11 bases not matched to a gene. In nucleotides, the CDR3 is TGTGCCAGCAGTGGTGTAGCGGGAGGGCCGAGGGTCTCCTACAATGAGCAGTTCTTC. Protein sequence: CASSGVAGGPRVSYNEQFF.

The genes are TRBV9 and TRBJ2-2, with unresolved D. Germline V lookup: CDR1 SGDLS, CDR2 YYNGEE. The length of the CDR3 is 13 residues. Trimming took 0 bases from V and 11 from J, leaving 11 bases between them. CDR3 nucleotide sequence: TGTGCCAGCAGCGTAGTTGGTAGTCGCGAGCTGTTTTTT. Residues: CASSVVGSRELFF.

The sample holds a few counts of this clonotype. The rearrangement joins TRBV20-1 to TRBJ1-3; D gene ambiguous. Per germline, CDR1 DFQATT and CDR2 SNEGSKA (reference sequence). The CDR3 length is 13 residues. V was shortened by 6 bases and J by 4 bases, with 13 bases between the two germline ends. The CDR3 reads CSARAGAGNTIYF. DNA for the CDR3: TGCAGTGCCCGGGCAGGAGCCGGAAACACCATATATTTT.

The chain joins TRBV2 to TRBJ1-5, with D possibly being TRBD1 (6 bases). Trimming removed 5 bases at V and 5 bases at J, with 16 bases between. This CDR3 comprises 15 residues. Germline CDR1 and CDR2: SNHLY and FYNNEI. The chain's CDR3 is CASSPLLGAYQPQHF. The DNA for the CDR3 is TGTGCCAGCAGTCCTCTATTGGGGGCATATCAGCCCCAGCATTTT.

This clonotype was detected ten times or more. This sequence joins TRBV28 and TRBJ2-5, with D uncertain. The CDR3 runs 16 residues. Germline loops: CDR1 MDHEN, CDR2 SYDVKM. Between the trimmed V and J ends, which lost 2 bases and 4 bases, there was a span of 17 bases. CDR3 DNA sequence: TGTGCCAGCAGTTTACAACAGCCAAACTTGGGAGAGACCCAGTACTTC. Protein: CASSLQQPNLGETQYF.

A few counts support this clonotype. The chain combines TRBV28 with TRBJ1-1, with a possible D match to TRBD1 (5 bases). V was pared by 6 bases and J by 1 base, with 12 bases between. Germline CDR1 reads MDHEN; CDR2 reads SYDVKM. This CDR3 is built from 14 residues. CDR3 coding DNA: TGTGCCAGCAGGATGGGTAGGGGGAACACTGAAGCTTTCTTT. Translation: CASRMGRGNTEAFF.

The chain combines TRBV29-1 with TRBJ2-7, with 9 bases identical to TRBD2. There are 15 residues in the CDR3. Germline-derived CDR1 and CDR2 are SQVTM and ANQGSEA. With 4 bases clipped from V and 0 bases from J, the junction kept 7 bases outside the gene matches. The CDR3, as DNA: TGCAGCGTTGTGGTAGCGGGAGTGACCTCCTACGAGCAGTACTTC. Protein: CSVVVAGVTSYEQYF.

This clonotype was seen repeatedly, ten times or more. The rearrangement joins TRBV10-3 to TRBJ2-7; D perhaps matches TRBD2 (5 bases). Germline CDR1 reads ENHRY; CDR2 reads SYGVKD. The CDR3 covers 15 residues. V was shortened by 7 bases and J by 0 bases, with 16 bases between the two germline ends. This CDR3 is CAIMSWEGSSYEQYF. The CDR3 DNA is TGTGCCATCATGAGTTGGGAAGGGAGCTCCTACGAGCAGTACTTC.

The J gene is TRBJ1-6, the V gene TRBV10-3; D is uncertain. Germline loops: CDR1 ENHRY, CDR2 SYGVKD. CDR3 length equals 14 residues. Trimming shortened V by 3 bases and J by 8 bases, and 11 bases separated the two germline ends. Here the CDR3 DNA reads TGTGCCATCAGTGAAAGGCCGCAGGATTCACCCCTCCACTTT. Protein: CAISERPQDSPLHF.

The CDR3 reads CASSLGVAGSEQYF. The CDR3 coding sequence is TGTGCCAGCAGCTTGGGGGTAGCGGGTTCCGAGCAGTACTTC. The rearrangement joins TRBV5-6 to TRBJ2-7; TRBD2 matches 7 bases. Germline V lookup: CDR1 SGHDT, CDR2 YYEEEE. V shed 0 bases, J shed 6 bases, and the junction held 6 bases outside the gene matches. This CDR3 contains 14 residues.

This clonotype was counted only a few times. The V and J genes are TRBV27 and TRBJ1-6, with 7 bases lining up with TRBD1. CDR3 length equals 19 residues. The J segment lost 0 bases and the V segment lost 5 bases, leaving 13 bases of the junction unmatched. The germline V gene encodes CDR1 MNHEY and CDR2 SMNVEV (reference sequence). DNA of the CDR3: TGTGCCAGCAGTGGAACCGGGACAGACGTAAGCTCCTATAATTCACCCCTCCACTTT. Its protein is CASSGTGTDVSSYNSPLHF.

This chain connects TRBV19 to TRBJ1-2, with D hard to call. The germline gives CDR1 LNHDA, CDR2 SQIVND (reference sequence). The CDR3 is 15 amino acids. Trimming took off 2 bases at V and 0 bases at J, with 10 bases between the two ends. The CDR3 nucleotides read TGTGCCAGTAGTATATACTCGGGAACTAACTATGGCTACACCTTC. Protein sequence: CASSIYSGTNYGYTF. Variable domain in full (rest from reference TRBV19 and TRBJ1-2): DGGITQSPKYLFRKEGQNVTLSCEQNLNHDAMYWYRQDPGQGLRLIYYSQIVNDFQKGDIAEGYSVSREKKESFPLTVTSAQKNPTAFYLCASSIYSGTNYGYTFGSGTRLTVV.

The rearrangement uses TRBV5-6 and TRBJ1-4, with 7 bases identical to TRBD1. Germline values: CDR1 SGHDT, CDR2 YYEEEE. The CDR3 loop spans 18 amino acids. V dropped 3 bases and J dropped 5; count of bases not matched to a gene: 16. CDR3 region: CASSSALPGQRLNEKLFF. CDR3 bases: TGTGCCAGCAGCTCGGCCCTTCCGGGACAGAGACTGAATGAAAAACTGTTTTTT.

The chain joins TRBV6-2 or TRBV6-3 to TRBJ1-1, with 8 bases fitting TRBD1. Germline lookup yields CDR1 MNHEY and CDR2 SVGEGT. The V and J ends lost 3 bases and 6 bases, in that order; junction bases with no gene match: 12. CDR3 length: 16 residues. In DNA, the CDR3 is TGTGCCAGCAGTTATCTTCTTGGACAGGGTATTTCTGAAGCTTTCTTT. Amino acid sequence: CASSYLLGQGISEAFF.

The V and J genes are TRBV19 and TRBJ1-4, with D tentatively TRBD1 (5 bases). This CDR3 has 16 amino acids. Trimming shortened V by 4 bases and J by 0 bases, and 12 bases separated the two germline ends. CDR1 is LNHDA, CDR2 SQIVND, per germline (reference sequence). This CDR3 reads CASSTGRGTTNEKLFF. The CDR3 DNA sequence: TGTGCCAGTAGTACCGGACGGGGGACAACTAATGAAAAACTGTTTTTT.

This chain uses TRBV29-1 with TRBJ1-1, with 9 bases matching TRBD1. Germline V gene data show CDR1 as SQVTM and CDR2 as ANQGSEA. CDR3 size: 15 residues. V shed 5 bases and J 0 bases; nucleotides not matched to a gene: 7. CDR3 residues: CSVSYRGLLNTEAFF. CDR3 nucleotides: TGCAGCGTTTCATACAGGGGGCTGTTGAACACTGAAGCTTTCTTT.

V gene TRBV20-1 combines with J gene TRBJ2-7, with 10 bases matching TRBD2. Per germline, CDR1 DFQATT and CDR2 SNEGSKA (reference sequence). Germline trimming cut 0 bases from V and 2 bases from J; bases unmatched to any gene: 4. The CDR3 is 15 amino acids. Here the CDR3 reads CSARDPSGRAYEQYF. Here the CDR3 DNA reads TGCAGTGCTAGAGATCCCAGCGGGAGGGCCTACGAGCAGTACTTC.